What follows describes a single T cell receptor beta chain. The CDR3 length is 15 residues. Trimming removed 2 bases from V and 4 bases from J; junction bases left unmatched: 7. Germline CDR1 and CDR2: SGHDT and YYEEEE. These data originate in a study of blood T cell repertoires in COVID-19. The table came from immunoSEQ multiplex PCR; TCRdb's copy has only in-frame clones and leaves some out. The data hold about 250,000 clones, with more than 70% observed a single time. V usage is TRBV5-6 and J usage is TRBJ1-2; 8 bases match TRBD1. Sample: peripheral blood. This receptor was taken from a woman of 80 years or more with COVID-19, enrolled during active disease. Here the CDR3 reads CASSFTGTGVYGYTF. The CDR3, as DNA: TGTGCCAGCAGCTTCACCGGGACAGGCGTCTATGGCTACACCTTC.